This T cell receptor (beta chain) was observed in a study of monozygotic twins with inflammatory bowel disease. The CDR3 covers 12 residues. CDR1 is MNHNS, CDR2 SASEGT, per germline. Researchers used template switching to add UMIs featuring a 6-nucleotide sample barcode. For each CDR3 protein, TCRdb gives one entry from its re-call of the 5' RACE reads, without DNA. The ten top clones account for 2% to 3%, within a sample of a few hundred thousand distinct CDR3 sequences. This receptor was identified in a human donor with ulcerative colitis or Crohn's disease, or a healthy co-twin of an affected twin (not recorded which). This rearrangement joins TRBV6-1 to TRBJ1-1; TCRdb indicates TRBD1, and absent DNA this call remains unverified. The source material was blood. The CDR3 sequence: CASRGQPREAFF.